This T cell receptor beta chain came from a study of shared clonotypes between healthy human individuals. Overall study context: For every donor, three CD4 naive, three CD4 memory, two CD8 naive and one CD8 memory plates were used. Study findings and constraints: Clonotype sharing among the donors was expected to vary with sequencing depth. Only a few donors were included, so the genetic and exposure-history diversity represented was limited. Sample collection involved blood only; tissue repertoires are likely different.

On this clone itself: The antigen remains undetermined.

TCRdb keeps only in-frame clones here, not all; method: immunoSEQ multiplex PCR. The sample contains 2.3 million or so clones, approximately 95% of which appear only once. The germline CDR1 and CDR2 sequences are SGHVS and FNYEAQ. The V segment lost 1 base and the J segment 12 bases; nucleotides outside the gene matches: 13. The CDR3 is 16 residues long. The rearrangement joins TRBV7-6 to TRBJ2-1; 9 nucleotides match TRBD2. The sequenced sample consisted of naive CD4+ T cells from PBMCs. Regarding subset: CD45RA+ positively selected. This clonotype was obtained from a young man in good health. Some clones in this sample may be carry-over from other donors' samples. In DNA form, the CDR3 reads TGTGCCAGCAGCTTAGGGTTGGCTAGCGGGGACGGCGGGCAGTTCTTC. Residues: CASSLGLASGDGGQFF.